This TCR beta chain was identified in a study of spatial heterogeneity in lung cancer. Study information: Samples were obtained from 65 to 80 donors, all untreated early-stage non-small cell lung cancer patients. Available follow-up PBMC samples, collected a median of about 2 years post-resection, were sequenced. Detected sequences consistently included more beta-chain ones than alpha-chain ones. TCR and UMI combinations that were unique each appeared, on average, more than ten times in raw reads.

Trimming cost V 6 bases and J 5 bases, with 11 bases left between them. Germline V gene lookup returns CDR1 KGHSH and CDR2 LQKENI. The CDR3 consists of 13 residues. Time point specified: blood at routine non-recurrence follow-up after resection. Whole RNA came from tumor, nontumor lung or frozen PBMC and was sequenced without being sorted. A few counts support this clonotype. TCRdb redid the calling of the 5' RACE reads with MiXCR, one entry per CDR3 protein. The sample lists fewer than 60,000 distinct CDR3 sequences; less than 9.5% were seen once. This clonotype originated in a female donor with early-stage non-small cell lung cancer. Sequences were derived from PBMCs, sampled at follow-up. The rearrangement links TRBV18 to TRBJ1-5, with D possibly being TRBD1 (5 bases). This CDR3 is CASSRDGDQPQHF. CDR3 nucleotides: TGTGCCAGCTCGCGGGACGGGGATCAGCCCCAGCATTTT.